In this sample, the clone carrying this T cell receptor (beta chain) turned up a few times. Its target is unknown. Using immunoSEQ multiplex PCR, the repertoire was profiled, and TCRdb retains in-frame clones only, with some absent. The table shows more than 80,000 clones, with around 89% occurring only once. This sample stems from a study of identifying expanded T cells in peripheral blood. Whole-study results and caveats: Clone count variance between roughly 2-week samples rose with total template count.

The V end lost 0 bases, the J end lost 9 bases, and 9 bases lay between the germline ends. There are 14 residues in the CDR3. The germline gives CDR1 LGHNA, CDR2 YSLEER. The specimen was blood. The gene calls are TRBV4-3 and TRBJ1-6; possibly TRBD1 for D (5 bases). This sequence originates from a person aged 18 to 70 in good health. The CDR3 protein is CASSQERGTSPLHF. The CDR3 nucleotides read TGCGCCAGCAGCCAAGAGCGGGGGACTTCACCCCTCCACTTT.